A selection of T cell receptor beta chains follows, all from one sample in a study of cytomegalovirus exposure and HLA in healthy donors. Sequencing was performed with immunoSEQ multiplex PCR; in TCRdb, only in-frame clones are kept and a portion is missing. The table has about 130,000 clones, about 10% seen once. Material for sequencing was PBMCs. Receptor source: a woman under 30 in good health and CMV-seropositive. The CDR3 runs from the conserved cysteine through the conserved F or W.

V: TRBV6-5
J: TRBJ2-3
CDR3: CASRRLAYASRTQYF

V: TRBV19
J: TRBJ2-2
CDR3: CASSKGQGAGTGELFF

V: TRBV6-6
J: TRBJ2-4
CDR3: CASTQGTGSDIQYF

V: TRBV2
J: TRBJ2-1
CDR3: CATLLGGANEQFF

V: TRBV25-1
J: TRBJ2-2
CDR3: CASSVTAGNTGELFF

V: TRBV5-1
J: TRBJ2-5
CDR3: CASSLTGGKRETQYF

V: TRBV6-5
J: TRBJ2-1
CDR3: CASSRSSHNEQFF

V: TRBV2
J: TRBJ2-3
CDR3: CASTKGGEPSTDTQYF

V: TRBV5-1
J: TRBJ2-7
CDR3: CASSLAPGTSTYEQYF

V: TRBV4-1
J: TRBJ2-7
CDR3: CASSRSPGQGASEQYF

V: TRBV10-2
J: TRBJ1-1
CDR3: CASVRQGGNTEAFF

V: TRBV28
J: TRBJ2-5
CDR3: CASSSGTSWGETQYF

V: TRBV30
J: TRBJ2-3
CDR3: CAWSIRDTQYF

V: TRBV6-1
J: TRBJ1-2
CDR3: CASSSTRGYTF

V: TRBV19
J: TRBJ1-2
CDR3: CASTHPPPRNYGYTF